This TCR beta chain was documented in a study of blood T cells in healthy people across ages. Combining a sample-barcoded 5' primer with a J-beta primer mix, a second PCR ran for roughly 7 to 11 cycles. MiXCR, applied by TCRdb to the 5' RACE reads, yields one record per CDR3 protein. The table records hundreds of thousands of distinct CDR3 sequences, around 68% of them present only once. V trimming: 10 bases; J trimming: 12 bases; junction bases outside the gene matches: 8. CDR1 ENHRY and CDR2 SYGVKD come from the germline V gene. The length of the CDR3 is 11 residues. Sequencing input: blood. The chain carries TRBV10-3 and TRBJ2-7, with TRBD1 identical over 11 bases. This receptor was taken from a man between 25 and 39 years old in good health. CDR3 coding DNA: TGTGCCAAAACCGGGACAGGGGGGTGGTACTTC. Translation: CAKTGTGGWYF.